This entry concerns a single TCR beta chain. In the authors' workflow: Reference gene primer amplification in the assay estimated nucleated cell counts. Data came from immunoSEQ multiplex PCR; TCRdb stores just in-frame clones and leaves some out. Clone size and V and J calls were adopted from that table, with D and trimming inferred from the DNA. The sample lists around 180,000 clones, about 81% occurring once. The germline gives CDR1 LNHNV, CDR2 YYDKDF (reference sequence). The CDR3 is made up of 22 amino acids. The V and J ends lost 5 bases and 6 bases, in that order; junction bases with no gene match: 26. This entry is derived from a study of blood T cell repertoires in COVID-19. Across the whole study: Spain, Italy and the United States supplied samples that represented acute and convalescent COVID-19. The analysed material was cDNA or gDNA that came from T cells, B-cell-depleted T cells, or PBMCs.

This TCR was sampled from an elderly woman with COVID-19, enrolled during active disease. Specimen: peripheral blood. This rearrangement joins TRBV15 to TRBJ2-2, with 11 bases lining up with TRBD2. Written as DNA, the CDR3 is TGTGCCACCAGCGGCCTCCGAGGTAGCGGGGGGGCAGTTCCAGTAAAGGCCGGGGAGCTGTTTTTT. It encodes CATSGLRGSGGAVPVKAGELFF.